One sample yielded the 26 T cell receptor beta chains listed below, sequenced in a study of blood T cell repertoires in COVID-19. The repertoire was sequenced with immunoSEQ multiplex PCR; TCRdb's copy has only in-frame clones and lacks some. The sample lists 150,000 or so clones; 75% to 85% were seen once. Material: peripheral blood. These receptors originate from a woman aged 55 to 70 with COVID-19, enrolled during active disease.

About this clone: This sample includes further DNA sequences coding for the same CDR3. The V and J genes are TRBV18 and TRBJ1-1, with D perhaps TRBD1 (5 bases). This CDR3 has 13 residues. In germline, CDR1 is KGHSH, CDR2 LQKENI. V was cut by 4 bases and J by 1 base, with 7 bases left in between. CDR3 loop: CASSQGQNTEAFF. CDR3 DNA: TGTGCCAGCTCACAGGGGCAGAACACTGAAGCTTTCTTT.

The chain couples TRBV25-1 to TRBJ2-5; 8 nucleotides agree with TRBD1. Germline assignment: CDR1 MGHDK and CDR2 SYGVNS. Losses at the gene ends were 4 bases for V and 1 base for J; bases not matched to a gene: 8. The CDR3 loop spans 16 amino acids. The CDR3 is CASSVHGQGFQETQYF. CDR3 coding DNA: TGTGCCAGCAGTGTCCACGGACAGGGATTCCAAGAGACCCAGTACTTC. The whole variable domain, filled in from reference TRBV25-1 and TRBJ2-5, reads EADIYQTPRYLVIGTGKKITLECSQTMGHDKMYWYQQDPGMELHLIHYSYGVNSTEKGDLSSESTVSRIRTEHFPLTLESARPSHTSQYLCASSVHGQGFQETQYFGPGTRLLVL.

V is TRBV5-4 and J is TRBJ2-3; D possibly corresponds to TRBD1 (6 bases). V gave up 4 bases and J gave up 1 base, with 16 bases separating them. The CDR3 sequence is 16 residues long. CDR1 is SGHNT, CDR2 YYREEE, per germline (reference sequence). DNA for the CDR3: TGTGCCAGCAGCGCACCCAGGGGCGTTGGCACAGATACGCAGTATTTT. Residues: CASSAPRGVGTDTQYF.

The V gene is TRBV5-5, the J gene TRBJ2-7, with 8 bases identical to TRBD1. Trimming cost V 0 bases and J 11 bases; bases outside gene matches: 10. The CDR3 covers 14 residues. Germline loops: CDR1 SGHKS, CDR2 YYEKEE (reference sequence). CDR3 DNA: TGTGCCAGCAGCTTGGCTGGGAGACAGGGGATGGAGTACTTC. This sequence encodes CASSLAGRQGMEYF.

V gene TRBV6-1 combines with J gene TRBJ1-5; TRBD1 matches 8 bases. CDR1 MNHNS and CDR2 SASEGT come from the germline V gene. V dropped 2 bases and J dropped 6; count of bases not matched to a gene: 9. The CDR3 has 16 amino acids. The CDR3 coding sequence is TGTGCCAGCAGTGAATGGACAGGGTCGGTGGGTCAGCCCCAGCATTTT. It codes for CASSEWTGSVGQPQHF.

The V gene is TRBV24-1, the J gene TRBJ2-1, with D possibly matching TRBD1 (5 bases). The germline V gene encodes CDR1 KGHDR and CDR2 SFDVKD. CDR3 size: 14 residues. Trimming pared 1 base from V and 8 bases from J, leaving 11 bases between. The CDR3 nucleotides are TGTGCCACCAGTGATTTTAGAAGGGGCGATGAGCAGTTCTTC. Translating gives CATSDFRRGDEQFF.

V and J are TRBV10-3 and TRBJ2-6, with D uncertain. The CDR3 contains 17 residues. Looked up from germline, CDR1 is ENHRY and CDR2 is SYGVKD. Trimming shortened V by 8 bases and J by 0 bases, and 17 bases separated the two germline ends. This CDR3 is CAIGSMCENSGANVLTF. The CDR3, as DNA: TGTGCCATCGGTTCCATGTGTGAGAACTCTGGGGCCAACGTCCTGACTTTC.

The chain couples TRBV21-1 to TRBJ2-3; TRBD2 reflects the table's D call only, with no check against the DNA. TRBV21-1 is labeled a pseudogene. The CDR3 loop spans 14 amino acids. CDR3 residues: CASSKREFTDTQYF. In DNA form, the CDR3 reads TGTGCCAGCAGCAAAAGGGAGTTCACAGATACGCAGTATTTT.

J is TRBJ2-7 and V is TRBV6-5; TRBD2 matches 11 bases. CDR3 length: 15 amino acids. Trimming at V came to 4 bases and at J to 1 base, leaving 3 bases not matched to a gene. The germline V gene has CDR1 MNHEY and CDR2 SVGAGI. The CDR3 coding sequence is TGTGCCAGCAGTTCTAGCGGGGGGCCGTCCTACGAGCAGTACGTC. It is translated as CASSSSGGPSYEQYV.

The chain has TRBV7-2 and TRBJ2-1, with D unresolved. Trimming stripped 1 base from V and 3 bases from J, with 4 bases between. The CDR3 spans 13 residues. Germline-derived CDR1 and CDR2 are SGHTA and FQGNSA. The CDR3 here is CASSLGLYNEQFF. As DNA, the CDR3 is TGTGCCAGCAGCTTAGGTCTCTACAATGAGCAGTTCTTC.

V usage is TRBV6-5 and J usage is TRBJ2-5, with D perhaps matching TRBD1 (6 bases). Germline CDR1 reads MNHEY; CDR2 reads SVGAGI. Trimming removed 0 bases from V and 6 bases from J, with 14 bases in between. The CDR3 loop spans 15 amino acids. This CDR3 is CASSYSTQGIQTQYF. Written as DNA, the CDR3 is TGTGCCAGCAGTTACTCGACGCAGGGGATTCAGACCCAGTACTTC.

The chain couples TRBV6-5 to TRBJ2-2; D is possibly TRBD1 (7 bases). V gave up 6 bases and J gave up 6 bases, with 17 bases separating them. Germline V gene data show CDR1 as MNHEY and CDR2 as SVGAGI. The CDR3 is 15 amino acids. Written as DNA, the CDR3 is TGTGCCAGCAGAAAGCCCCAGGGGGGCGCCGGGGAGCTGTTTTTT. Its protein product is CASRKPQGGAGELFF.

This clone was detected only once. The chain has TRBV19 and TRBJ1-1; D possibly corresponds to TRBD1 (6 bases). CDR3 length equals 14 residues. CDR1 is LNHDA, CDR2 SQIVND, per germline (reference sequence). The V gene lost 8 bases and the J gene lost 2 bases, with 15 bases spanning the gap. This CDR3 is CASRYGGLNTEAFF. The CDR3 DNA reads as TGTGCCAGTCGCTACGGGGGGCTAAACACTGAAGCTTTCTTT.

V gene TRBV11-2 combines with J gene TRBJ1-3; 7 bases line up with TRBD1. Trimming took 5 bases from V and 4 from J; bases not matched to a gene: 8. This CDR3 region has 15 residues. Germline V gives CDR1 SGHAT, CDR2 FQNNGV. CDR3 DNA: TGTGCCAGCAGCATCTACAGGGGTGGCGGAAACACCATATATTTT. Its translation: CASSIYRGGGNTIYF.

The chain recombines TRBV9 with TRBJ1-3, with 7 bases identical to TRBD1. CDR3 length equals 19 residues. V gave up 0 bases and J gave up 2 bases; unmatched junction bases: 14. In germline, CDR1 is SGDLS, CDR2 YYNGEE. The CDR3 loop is CASSVELRHTGEAGNTIYF. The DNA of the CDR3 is TGTGCCAGCAGCGTAGAGTTGAGGCACACAGGGGAAGCTGGAAACACCATATATTTT. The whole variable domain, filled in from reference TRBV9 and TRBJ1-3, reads DSGVTQTPKHLITATGQRVTLRCSPRSGDLSVYWYQQSLDQGLQFLIQYYNGEERAKGNILERFSAQQFPDLHSELNLSSLELGDSALYFCASSVELRHTGEAGNTIYFGEGSWLTVV.

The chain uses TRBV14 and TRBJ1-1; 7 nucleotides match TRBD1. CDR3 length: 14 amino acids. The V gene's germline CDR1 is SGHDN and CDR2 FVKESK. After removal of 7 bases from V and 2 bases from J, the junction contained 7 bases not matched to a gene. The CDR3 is CASNQGGLNTEAFF. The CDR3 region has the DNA TGTGCCAGCAACCAGGGGGGTCTTAACACTGAAGCTTTCTTT.

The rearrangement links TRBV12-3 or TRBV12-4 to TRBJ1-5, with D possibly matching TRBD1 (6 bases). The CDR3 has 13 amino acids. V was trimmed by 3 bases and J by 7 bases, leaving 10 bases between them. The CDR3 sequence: CASSFRTVQPQHF. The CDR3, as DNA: TGTGCCAGCAGTTTTCGGACAGTACAGCCCCAGCATTTT.

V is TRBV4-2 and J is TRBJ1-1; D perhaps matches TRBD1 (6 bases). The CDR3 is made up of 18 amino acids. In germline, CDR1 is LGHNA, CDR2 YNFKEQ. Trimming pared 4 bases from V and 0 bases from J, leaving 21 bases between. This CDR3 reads CASSPRAQGQRVNTEAFF. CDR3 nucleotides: TGTGCCAGCAGCCCCAGGGCGCAGGGGCAACGGGTGAACACTGAAGCTTTCTTT.

CDR3 in DNA: TGTGCCAGCAGAAAAATAGAAAGGAGCTCCTATAATTCACCCCTCCACTTT. It translates to CASRKIERSSYNSPLHF. The chain links TRBV2 to TRBJ1-6; D unclear. Trimming took 6 bases from V and 0 from J, leaving 15 bases between them. The CDR3 has 17 amino acids. The V gene's germline CDR1 is SNHLY and CDR2 FYNNEI.

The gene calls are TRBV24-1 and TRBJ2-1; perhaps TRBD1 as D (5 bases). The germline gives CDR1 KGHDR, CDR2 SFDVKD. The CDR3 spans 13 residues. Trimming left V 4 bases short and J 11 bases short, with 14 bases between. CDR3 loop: CATSEFRTSKQFF. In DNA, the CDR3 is TGTGCCACCAGTGAATTTAGGACAAGTAAGCAGTTCTTC.

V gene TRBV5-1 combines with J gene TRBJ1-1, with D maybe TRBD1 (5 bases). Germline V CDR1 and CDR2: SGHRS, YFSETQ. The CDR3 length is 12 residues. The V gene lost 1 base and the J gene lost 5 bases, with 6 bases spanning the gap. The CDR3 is CASSLRGTEAFF. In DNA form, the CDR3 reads TGCGCCAGCAGCTTGAGGGGTACTGAAGCTTTCTTT.

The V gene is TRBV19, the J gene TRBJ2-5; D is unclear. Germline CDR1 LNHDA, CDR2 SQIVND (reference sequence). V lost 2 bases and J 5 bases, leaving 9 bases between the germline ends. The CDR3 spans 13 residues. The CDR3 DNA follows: TGTGCCAGTAGTATAAGCCTCTTTGAGACCCAGTACTTC. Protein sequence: CASSISLFETQYF.

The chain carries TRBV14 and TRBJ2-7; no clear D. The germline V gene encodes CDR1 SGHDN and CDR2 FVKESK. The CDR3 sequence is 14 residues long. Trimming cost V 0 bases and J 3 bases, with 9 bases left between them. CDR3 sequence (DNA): TGTGCCAGCAGCCAAGACACTATTCACTACGAGCAGTACTTC. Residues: CASSQDTIHYEQYF.

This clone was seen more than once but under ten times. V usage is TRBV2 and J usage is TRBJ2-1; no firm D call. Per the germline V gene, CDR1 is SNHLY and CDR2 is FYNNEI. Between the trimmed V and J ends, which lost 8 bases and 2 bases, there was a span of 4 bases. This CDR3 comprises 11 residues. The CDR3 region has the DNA TGTGCCAGCCAGGCCTACAATGAGCAGTTCTTC. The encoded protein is CASQAYNEQFF.

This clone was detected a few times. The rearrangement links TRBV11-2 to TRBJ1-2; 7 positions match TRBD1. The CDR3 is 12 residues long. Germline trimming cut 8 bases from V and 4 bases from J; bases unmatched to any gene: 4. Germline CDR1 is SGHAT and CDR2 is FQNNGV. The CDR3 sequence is CASRDSLYGYTF. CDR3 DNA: TGTGCCAGCCGGGACAGTCTCTATGGCTACACCTTC. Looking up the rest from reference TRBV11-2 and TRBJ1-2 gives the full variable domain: EAGVAQSPRYKIIEKRQSVAFWCNPISGHATLYWYQQILGQGPKLLIQFQNNGVVDDSQLPKDRFSAERLKGVDSTLKIQPAKLEDSAVYLCASRDSLYGYTFGSGTRLTVV.

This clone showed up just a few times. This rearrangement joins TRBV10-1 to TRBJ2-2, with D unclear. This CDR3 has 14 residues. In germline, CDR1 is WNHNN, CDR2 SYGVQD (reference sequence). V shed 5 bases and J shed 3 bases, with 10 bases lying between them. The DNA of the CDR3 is TGCGCCAGCAGTCGTAAGATAGACACCGGGGAGCTGTTTTTT. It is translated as CASSRKIDTGELFF.